The 5 T cell receptor beta chains reported below all come from one sample, sequenced in a study of T-cell reconstitution after alpha-beta-depleted transplantation in children. Unique molecular identifiers were incorporated during preparation of the TCRbeta library. TCRdb used MiXCR to reprocess the PCR reads, holding one entry per CDR3 protein. The sample lists roughly 45,000 distinct CDR3 sequences, approximately 9.2% occurring once. The source was PBMCs, mostly from graft donor cells, collected 60 days after TCRalphabeta/CD19-depleted stem cell transplant. These receptors came from a male patient aged 2 to 9 who had a stem cell transplant for chronic granulomatous disease, so the T cells may come from the graft donor.

This clonotype was recorded a few times. V is TRBV14 and J is TRBJ2-3; 9 bases line up with TRBD1. The CDR3 has 18 residues. Unmatched junction bases numbered 11, after V lost 3 bases and J lost 1 base. CDR1 and CDR2 from the germline V gene are SGHDN and FVKESK. The CDR3 DNA follows: TGTGCCAGCAGCCACCCCCACACAGGGGGCCGCGGCACAGATACGCAGTATTTT. Its translation is CASSHPHTGGRGTDTQYF.

On this clonotype: Given a much more abundant clone one base away, this may be a read error. The DNA is omitted, as the CDR3 cannot be located on it reliably, and the CDR3 follows TCRdb's listing. This chain connects TRBV7-8 to TRBJ1-5. Including both end residues, the CDR3 is 15 amino acids long. Germline V gives CDR1 SGHVS, CDR2 FQNEAQ. The CDR3 spells CASSLVGNGNQPRHF.

As regards this clonotype: Relative to the germline gene, one junction end is altered; a read error may explain this. The chain uses TRBV2 and TRBJ1-1; TRBD1 is a possible D gene (5 bases). Germline V gives CDR1 SNHLY, CDR2 FYNNEI. This CDR3 is built from 12 residues. CDR3 protein: CASSEYETDWDF. The CDR3 DNA follows: TGTGCCAGCAGTGAATATGAGACAGACTGGGACTTT.

In its sample, this clonotype was seen a few times. This chain connects TRBV3-1 to TRBJ2-7; 7 bases map to TRBD2. CDR1 is LGHDT and CDR2 is YNNKEL in the germline V gene (reference sequence). This CDR3 region has 13 residues. V shed 4 bases and J 2 bases; nucleotides not matched to a gene: 2. CDR3 in amino acids: CASSRGGAYEQYF. The CDR3, as DNA: TGTGCCAGCAGCCGGGGGGGGGCCTACGAGCAGTACTTC.

This clonotype has just a few counts. The CDR3 is CASSQAVGVRVDSGNTIYF. DNA for the CDR3: TGCGCCAGCAGCCAAGCGGTCGGCGTCAGGGTGGACTCTGGAAACACCATATATTTT. The rearrangement links TRBV4-3 to TRBJ1-3; perhaps TRBD1 as D (5 bases). V lost 1 base and J lost 0, with 19 bases in between. The CDR3 has 19 amino acids. Germline CDR1 is LGHNA and CDR2 is YSLEER.